Listed here are 3 T cell receptor beta chains from one sample, sequenced in a study of shared clonotypes between healthy human individuals. Assay: immunoSEQ multiplex PCR; the TCRdb copy retains only in-frame clones and omits some. This sample has roughly 1.4 million clones, with just under 99% found just once. Sequencing was performed on naive CD4+ T cells sorted from blood. Indicated subset: CD45RA+ positively selected. These receptor sequences come from a young man in good health.

This clone was seen once. J is TRBJ2-1 and V is TRBV18; 11 bases fit TRBD2. The trim removed 0 bases at V and 9 bases at J, leaving 4 bases unmatched. Germline CDR1 KGHSH, CDR2 LQKENI. There are 15 residues in the CDR3. CDR3 coding DNA: TGTGCCAGCTCACCACCTAGCGGGAGGGCCGTTGAGCAGTTCTTC. Translating gives CASSPPSGRAVEQFF.

The chain uses TRBV29-1 and TRBJ1-4, with D possibly TRBD1 on 5 matching bases. CDR1 is SQVTM and CDR2 is ANQGSEA in the germline V gene. CDR3 length: 15 residues. V lost 4 bases, J lost 3 bases, and 15 bases lay in between. CDR3 nucleotides: TGCAGCGTTGGGGCAGACAGCCTGGCTAATGAAAAACTGTTTTTT. Its protein is CSVGADSLANEKLFF.

The chain joins TRBV7-2 to TRBJ1-4; no clear D gene. CDR1 is SGHTA, CDR2 FQGNSA, per germline. This CDR3 is built from 16 residues. The V and J ends lost 6 bases and 3 bases respectively, with 17 bases between them. The CDR3: CASRSFSGSSNEKLFF. CDR3 in DNA: TGTGCCAGCAGGTCGTTTTCGGGCAGTTCTAATGAAAAACTGTTTTTT.